The sequence of this T cell receptor beta chain was determined in a study of beta chain features in type 1 diabetes. cDNA synthesis used the whole RNA isolate, giving expressed TCRB sequences. Profiled with immunoSEQ multiplex PCR; TCRdb holds only in-frame clones, not every one. Here the sample spans some 150,000 clones, 11% being singletons. The CDR3 consists of 15 residues. Germline CDR1 and CDR2: SGHDT and YYEEEE. The V end lost 0 bases, the J end lost 5 bases, and 14 bases lay between the germline ends. Sequenced sample: central memory CD4+ T cells from blood. The chain employs TRBV5-6 and TRBJ1-1; D remains unclear. This receptor was obtained from a man aged 18 to 29 in good health. The CDR3 nucleotides are TGTGCCAGCAGCTTGGGTCGGCTGGGGAGAACTGAAGCTTTCTTT. This translates into CASSLGRLGRTEAFF.